Given below is one T cell receptor (beta chain) in context. Its antigen is unidentified. The record originates from a study of PD-1 blockade in classical Hodgkin lymphoma. Study-wide context: Nivolumab 3 mg/kg was given intravenously every 2 weeks.

Following autologous stem cell transplantation, relapse occurred in every patient, and exposure to brentuximab vedotin varied. Best responses included complete response and partial response; otherwise, the best response was progressive disease. Using immunoSEQ multiplex PCR, the repertoire was profiled, and TCRdb retains in-frame clones only, with some absent. The data hold approximately 60,000 clones, with about 88% observed a single time. Trimming cost V 3 bases and J 4 bases, with 18 bases left between them. The CDR3 consists of 16 residues. Germline loops: CDR1 LNHDA, CDR2 SQIVND (reference sequence). General observations from the study: Individuals who commenced nivolumab within less than 1 year of ASCT were excluded.

This specimen was peripheral blood mononuclear cells (PBMCs), taken at baseline. V usage is TRBV19 and J usage is TRBJ1-1, with D possibly TRBD1 on 6 matching bases. The sequence was collected from a human donor with classical Hodgkin lymphoma. The DNA of the CDR3 is TGTGCCAGTAGTATGGGATGGGGGGCTTTAGTCACTGAAGCTTTCTTT. Protein product: CASSMGWGALVTEAFF.